This T cell receptor (beta chain) was captured in a study of OX40 agonist ivuxolimab in advanced cancers. Study-level background: Hepatocellular carcinoma, melanoma, renal cell or head and neck cancer occurred in dose-escalation patients. Antecedent anti-PD-1, anti-PD-L1 or anti-CTLA-4 therapy was permissible, with about 39% having received some. The study reported partial responses in three patients: one hepatocellular carcinoma, two cutaneous melanoma.

With 3 bases clipped from V and 5 bases from J, the junction kept 10 bases outside the gene matches. The CDR3 loop spans 16 amino acids. Germline CDR1 is ENHRY and CDR2 is SYGVKD. The protocol was immunoSEQ multiplex PCR, while the TCRdb copy is restricted to in-frame clones and leaves out a portion. The table records roughly 68,000 clones, over 75% of them present only once. As regards this clone: Its antigen is unknown.

Study observations and caveats: Both blood CD4+ and CD8+ T cells showed clonal growth by week 6 at 0.1 to 3.0 mg/kg.

The TCR originated in an adult with an advanced solid tumor such as melanoma, head and neck, liver or kidney cancer. The chain uses TRBV10-3 and TRBJ2-5; 9 positions match TRBD2. Here the sequenced sample was CD4+ or CD8+ T cells sorted from blood, taken in a trial of the OX40 agonist ivuxolimab. For the CDR3, the DNA is TGTGCCATCAGTGAAGGGTTAGCGGGAGTAGGCGAGACCCAGTACTTC. It encodes CAISEGLAGVGETQYF.